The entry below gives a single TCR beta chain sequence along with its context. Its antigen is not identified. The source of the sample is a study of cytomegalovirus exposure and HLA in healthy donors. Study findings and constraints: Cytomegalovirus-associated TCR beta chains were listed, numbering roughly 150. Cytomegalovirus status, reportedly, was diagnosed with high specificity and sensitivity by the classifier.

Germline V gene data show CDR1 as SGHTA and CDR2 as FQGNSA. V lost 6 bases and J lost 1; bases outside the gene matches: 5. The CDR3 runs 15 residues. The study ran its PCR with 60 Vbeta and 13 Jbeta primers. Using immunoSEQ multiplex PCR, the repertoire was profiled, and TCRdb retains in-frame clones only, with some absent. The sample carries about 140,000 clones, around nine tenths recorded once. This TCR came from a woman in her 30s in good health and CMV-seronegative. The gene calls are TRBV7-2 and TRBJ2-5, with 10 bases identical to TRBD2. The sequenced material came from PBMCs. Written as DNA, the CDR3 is TGTGCCAGCAGTTGGACTAGCGGTCTCCAAGAGACCCAGTACTTC. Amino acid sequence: CASSWTSGLQETQYF.